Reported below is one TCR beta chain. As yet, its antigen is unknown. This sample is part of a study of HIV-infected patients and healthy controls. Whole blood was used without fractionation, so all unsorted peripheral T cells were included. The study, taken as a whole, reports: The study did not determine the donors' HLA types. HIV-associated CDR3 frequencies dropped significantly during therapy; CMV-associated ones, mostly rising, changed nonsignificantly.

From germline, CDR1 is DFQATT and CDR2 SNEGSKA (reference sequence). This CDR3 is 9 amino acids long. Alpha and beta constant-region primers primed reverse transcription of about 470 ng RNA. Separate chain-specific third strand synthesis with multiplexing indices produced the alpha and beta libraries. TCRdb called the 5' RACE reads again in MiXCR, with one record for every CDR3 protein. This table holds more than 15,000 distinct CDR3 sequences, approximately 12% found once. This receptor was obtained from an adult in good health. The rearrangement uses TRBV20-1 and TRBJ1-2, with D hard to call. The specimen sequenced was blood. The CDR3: CSTEVFYTF. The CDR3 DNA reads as TGCAGCACGGAGGTTTTCTACACCTTC.